What follows is one T cell receptor beta chain and its context. Its antigen target is currently unknown. One base away there is no much larger clone; base qualities are not given. Including the terminal cysteine and phenylalanine, the CDR3 comprises 16 residues. The read is trimmed to its CDR3 DNA, 48 bases read in frame from base 1. The CDR1 and CDR2 encoded by the germline V gene are SGHVS and FNYEAQ. Relative to germline, V is missing 3 bases and J is missing 7 bases, with 6 bases of the junction outside any gene match. The trial excluded patients who had a history of autoimmune disease or who were on systemic immunosuppression. In every dose cohort, peripheral blood was drawn for TCR sequencing at baseline, cycle 4 day 1, and cycle 7 day 1. The samples were taken from a phase I, first-in-human, multicenter, open-label dose-escalation trial of ivuxolimab. Adults with locally advanced or metastatic melanoma, renal cell carcinoma, hepatocellular carcinoma or head and neck squamous cell carcinoma were enrolled in the trial. Before TCR sequencing, CD4+ and CD8+ T cells were separately sorted from peripheral blood.

To sequence the TCRbeta CDR3 region, genomic DNA was isolated from the sorted cells. The immunoSEQ Assay was used to sequence the TCRbeta CDR3 regions. Imported from immuneACCESS, the table was reduced by TCRdb to in-frame sequences with V and J called. These copies leave out some clones; in studies compared against another copy, an unresolved V gene accounts for under half, and the cause of the remainder is not known. Across this sample there are under 20,000 clones, with approximately 85% seen only once. Around 62% of the sample belongs to the ten largest clones. The data were taken from a study of OX40 agonist ivuxolimab in advanced cancers. Some background on the complete study: Ivuxolimab was a fully human IgG2 agonistic monoclonal antibody targeting the costimulatory receptor OX40 (CD134). Intravenous ivuxolimab was administered to patients every 2 weeks at six dose levels: 0.01, 0.1, 0.3, 1.5, 3 and 10 mg/kg. Of the roughly 51 dose-escalation patients, hepatocellular carcinoma was present in about 20, melanoma in around 15, renal cell carcinoma in 9 and head and neck cancer in 9. A male proportion of approximately 83% and a mean age of roughly 58 years, ranging from roughly 20 to 80, were recorded for the dose-escalation cohort. Prior anti-PD-1, anti-PD-L1 or anti-CTLA-4 therapy was permitted, and checkpoint inhibitors had been received by roughly 40% of dose-escalation patients. Partial responses occurred in three dose-escalation patients: two with cutaneous melanoma and one with hepatocellular carcinoma. Peripheral TCRbeta sequencing aimed to test whether ivuxolimab altered TCR sequence diversity and caused clonal T-cell expansion. The monotherapy dose-escalation portion (N ≈ 50 patients) of the phase I ivuxolimab trial is reported in the paper. What the work shows at the level of the full study, not this receptor alone: Partial responders in the 0.1-3.0 mg/kg groups had among the lowest normalized peripheral clonal expansion, especially among CD8+ T cells. Low levels of normalized T-cell clonal expansion were also seen in some patients who did not respond. On average, CD8+ T cells showed more expanded clones than CD4+ T cells after ivuxolimab. Clonal expansion of both CD4+ and CD8+ blood T cells was observed from baseline to week 6 at doses 0.1 to 3.0 mg/kg. The antigen specificity of the clonally expanded peripheral T cells was not determined.

Sequences were derived from CD4+ or CD8+ T cells sorted from blood, sampled in a trial of the OX40 agonist ivuxolimab. The sequence joins TRBV7-6 to TRBJ2-2; the central 12 bases match TRBD2. The TCR was taken from an adult with an advanced solid tumor such as melanoma, head and neck, liver or kidney cancer. The nucleotides are TGTGCCAGCAGCTTTTCTAGCGGGGGGGCCGTCGGGGAGCTGTTTTTT. Translated, this gives CASSFSSGGAVGELFF.